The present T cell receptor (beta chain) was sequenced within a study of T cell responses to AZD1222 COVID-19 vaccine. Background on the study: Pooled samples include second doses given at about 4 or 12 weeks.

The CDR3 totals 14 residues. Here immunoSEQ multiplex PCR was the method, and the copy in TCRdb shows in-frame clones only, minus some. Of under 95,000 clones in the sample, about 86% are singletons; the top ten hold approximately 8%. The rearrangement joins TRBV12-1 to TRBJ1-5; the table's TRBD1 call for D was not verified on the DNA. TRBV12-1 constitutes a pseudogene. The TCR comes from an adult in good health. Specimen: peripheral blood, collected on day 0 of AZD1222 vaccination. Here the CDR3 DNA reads TGTGCCAGCAGCTTTGACAGGGGCAATCAGCCCCAGCATTTT. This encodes CASSFDRGNQPQHF.